These 19 T cell receptor beta chains were all obtained from the same sample, sequenced in a study of cytotoxic CD8 clonotypes in ibrutinib-treated CLL. Data came from immunoSEQ multiplex PCR; TCRdb stores just in-frame clones and leaves some out. The sample shows roughly 30,000 clones, about 78% of them seen only once. The sequencing here drew on PBMCs, taken after 36 months of ibrutinib treatment. These receptors all come from a human donor with chronic lymphocytic leukemia.

This clone has only a few counts. V gene TRBV4-1 combines with J gene TRBJ2-7, with 9 bases fitting TRBD1. V gave up 5 bases and J gave up 0 bases; unmatched junction bases: 8. This CDR3 spans 16 amino acids. CDR1 is MGHRA, CDR2 YSYEKL, per germline. The CDR3 here is CASSKDRGPRSYEQYF. The CDR3 bases are TGCGCCAGCAGCAAGGACAGGGGTCCCCGCTCCTACGAGCAGTACTTC.

CDR3 in DNA: TGCGCCAGCAGCCAAGATCTGGCGGAATCCTACGAGCAGTACTTC. It codes for CASSQDLAESYEQYF. The chain combines TRBV4-3 with TRBJ2-7; D unresolved. The CDR3 extends over 15 amino acids. V lost 0 bases and J 1 base, leaving 10 bases between the germline ends. The germline V gene encodes CDR1 LGHNA and CDR2 YSLEER.

The chain couples TRBV7-9 to TRBJ2-7; perhaps D is TRBD1 or TRBD2 (5 bases each). V shed 6 bases and J shed 0 bases, with 12 bases lying between them. The CDR3 runs to 14 residues. CDR1 SEHNR and CDR2 FQNEAQ come from the germline V gene (reference sequence). The CDR3 region has the DNA TGTGCCAGCAGGGGGACGGCGAACTCCTACGAGCAGTACTTC. Protein product: CASRGTANSYEQYF.

The chain carries TRBV13 and TRBJ1-1; 7 positions match TRBD1. This CDR3 spans 17 amino acids. The junction had 11 bases not matched to a gene; V was cut back by 4 bases and J by 0 bases. Germline loops: CDR1 PRHDT, CDR2 FYEKMQ (reference sequence). CDR3 protein: CASSSGTQGWLNTEAFF. The CDR3 DNA is TGTGCCAGCAGCTCCGGTACACAGGGGTGGCTGAACACTGAAGCTTTCTTT.

This rearrangement joins TRBV7-3 to TRBJ1-1; the match to TRBD1 covers 7 bases. The V gene's germline CDR1 is SGHTA and CDR2 FQGTGA. Losses at the gene ends were 5 bases for V and 3 bases for J; bases not matched to a gene: 6. CDR3 size: 14 residues. CDR3 bases: TGTGCCAGCAGCGCCCAGGGGGTGGACACTGAAGCTTTCTTT. As protein: CASSAQGVDTEAFF.

The J gene is TRBJ2-7, the V gene TRBV9, with D possibly matching TRBD1 (6 bases). Trimming stripped 0 bases from V and 3 bases from J, with 7 bases between. Looked up from germline, CDR1 is SGDLS and CDR2 is YYNGEE. The CDR3 is 13 residues long. CDR3 in DNA: TGTGCCAGCAGCGTAGCACAGGGCTACGAGCAGTACTTC. As protein: CASSVAQGYEQYF.

This clone was counted at least ten times. The genes are TRBV19 and TRBJ1-6, with D possibly being TRBD1 (6 bases). There are 15 residues in the CDR3. V lost 4 bases and J 5 bases, leaving 12 bases between the germline ends. Germline CDR1 and CDR2: LNHDA and SQIVND (reference sequence). CDR3 in amino acids: CASSTGQTNNSPLHF. The DNA of the CDR3 is TGTGCCAGTAGTACTGGACAGACCAATAATTCACCCCTCCACTTT.

The chain combines TRBV5-1 with TRBJ1-1, with 7 bases matching TRBD1. Germline V gene lookup returns CDR1 SGHRS and CDR2 YFSETQ. The J segment lost 5 bases and the V segment lost 5 bases, leaving 12 bases of the junction unmatched. This CDR3 spans 15 amino acids. In DNA form, the CDR3 reads TGCGCCAGCAGTCGTACGACAGGGTGGGAGACTGAAGCTTTCTTT. This gives the protein CASSRTTGWETEAFF.

The rearrangement joins TRBV7-6 to TRBJ2-3; maybe TRBD2 (5 bases). V lost 4 bases and J lost 1, with 9 bases in between. Per the germline V gene, CDR1 is SGHVS and CDR2 is FNYEAQ. This CDR3 has 14 amino acids. CDR3 in amino acids: CASSSAGGTDTQYF. The CDR3, as DNA: TGTGCCAGCAGCTCAGCCGGGGGCACAGATACGCAGTATTTT.

The chain recombines TRBV4-3 with TRBJ2-2; a possible D gene is TRBD1 (5 bases). V shed 1 base and J shed 7 bases, with 10 bases lying between them. The CDR3 has 14 amino acids. Germline CDR1 reads LGHNA; CDR2 reads YSLEER. Here the CDR3 reads CASSQVKGFGELFF. CDR3 in DNA: TGCGCCAGCAGCCAAGTGAAGGGGTTCGGGGAGCTGTTTTTT.

The CDR3 coding sequence is TGTGCCAGCAGTTACTCAAGAAGGGGGCGCTCCTACGAGCAGTACTTC. Its protein product is CASSYSRRGRSYEQYF. The chain has TRBV6-6 and TRBJ2-7; 7 nucleotides line up with TRBD1. CDR1 and CDR2 (germline): MNHNY, SVGAGI (reference sequence). This CDR3 has 16 amino acids. Trimming removed 0 bases from V and 0 bases from J; junction bases left unmatched: 5.

This rearrangement joins TRBV10-3 to TRBJ1-2, with a tentative D call TRBD1 (5 bases). Germline assignment: CDR1 ENHRY and CDR2 SYGVKD. The CDR3 spans 13 residues. Between the trimmed V and J ends, which lost 3 bases and 2 bases, there was a span of 7 bases. The CDR3 coding sequence is TGTGCCATCAGTGAAGGGGAGAACTATGGCTACACCTTC. Encoded protein: CAISEGENYGYTF.

This clone was seen a single time. The gene calls are TRBV7-6 and TRBJ1-2; D might be TRBD1 (5 bases). Trimming removed 1 base from V and 0 bases from J, with 12 bases in between. The CDR3 totals 16 residues. Germline loops: CDR1 SGHVS, CDR2 FNYEAQ. The CDR3 coding sequence is TGTGCCAGCAGCTTAGGCAGGGCCCCTACTAACTATGGCTACACCTTC. Amino acid sequence: CASSLGRAPTNYGYTF.

The chain links TRBV19 to TRBJ2-7; possibly TRBD1 for D (5 bases). Germline CDR1 LNHDA, CDR2 SQIVND (reference sequence). The CDR3 consists of 14 residues. The V end was cut by 7 bases, the J end by 3 bases, with 16 bases between. DNA for the CDR3: TGTGCCAGTACCCCCGGGCAGGGATACTACGAGCAGTACTTC. It specifies CASTPGQGYYEQYF.

The rearrangement links TRBV5-6 to TRBJ1-4; perhaps TRBD1 as D (5 bases). This CDR3 contains 16 residues. The V gene's germline CDR1 is SGHDT and CDR2 YYEEEE. Trimming removed 4 bases at V and 0 bases at J, with 13 bases between. The CDR3 region is CASSPRGGTTNEKLFF. CDR3 DNA sequence: TGTGCCAGCAGCCCCCGTGGGGGGACAACTAATGAAAAACTGTTTTTT.

In the case of this clone: The same CDR3 is also encoded by other DNA sequences in this sample. The V and J genes are TRBV18 and TRBJ2-7; perhaps D is TRBD1 or TRBD2 (5 bases each). The germline gives CDR1 KGHSH, CDR2 LQKENI. CDR3 length: 12 amino acids. Trimming took off 3 bases at V and 5 bases at J, with 8 bases between the two ends. DNA of the CDR3: TGTGCCAGCTCACCTCGGGACGACGAGCAGTACTTC. It yields the protein CASSPRDDEQYF. Looking up the rest from reference TRBV18 and TRBJ2-7 gives the full variable domain: NAGVMQNPRHLVRRRGQEARLRCSPMKGHSHVYWYRQLPEEGLKFMVYLQKENIIDESGMPKERFSAEFPKEGPSILRIQQVVRGDSAAYFCASSPRDDEQYFGPGTRLTVT.

CDR3 residues: CATSDRQGPSTDTQYF. CDR3 nucleotides: TGTGCCACCAGCGATCGACAGGGACCAAGCACAGATACGCAGTATTTT. The J gene is TRBJ2-3, the V gene TRBV15; 7 bases fit TRBD1. Germline V gives CDR1 LNHNV, CDR2 YYDKDF (reference sequence). The CDR3 runs to 16 residues. Unmatched junction bases numbered 8, after V lost 5 bases and J lost 0 bases.

The chain combines TRBV6-5 with TRBJ2-1; the match to TRBD1 covers 7 bases. CDR1 MNHEY and CDR2 SVGAGI come from the germline V gene. V was pared by 7 bases and J by 8 bases, with 14 bases of the junction left unmatched. The CDR3 is 15 residues long. In nucleotides, the CDR3 is TGTGCCAGCAAGCTACAGGGGTGGGCTGGGGATGAGCAGTTCTTC. It specifies CASKLQGWAGDEQFF.

This rearrangement joins TRBV5-1 to TRBJ1-1; D call uncertain. Germline lookup yields CDR1 SGHRS and CDR2 YFSETQ. Trimming pared 0 bases from V and 3 bases from J, leaving 3 bases between. There are 12 residues in the CDR3. CDR3 in amino acids: CASSLVDTEAFF. The CDR3 DNA is TGCGCCAGCAGCTTGGTAGACACTGAAGCTTTCTTT.